This T cell receptor (beta chain) was sequenced during a study of shared clonotypes between healthy human individuals. Whole-study results and caveats: Generation probabilities of non-shared clonotypes were lower (relative to those shared by all four donors).

A CD45RA-negative memory subset and a CD45RA+ naive subset were separated from the CD4+ cells. Clones were sequenced by immunoSEQ multiplex PCR, and TCRdb holds only the in-frame ones, with some missing. This table holds roughly 1,100,000 clones, under 80% found once. The CDR3 totals 16 residues. Trimming took off 2 bases at V and 4 bases at J, with 17 bases between the two ends. In germline, CDR1 is SNHLY, CDR2 FYNNEI. A word on this clone: Antigen specificity is unknown.

The chain uses TRBV2 and TRBJ1-1; D may be TRBD1 (5 bases). Sequencing was performed on memory CD4+ T cells sorted from blood. The subset is: CD45RA-negative fraction. The receptor was isolated from a man between 18 and 29 years old in good health. The CDR3 DNA reads as TGTGCCAGCAGTGAACGGGCATTGGAGGGGCGCACTGAAGCTTTCTTT. Protein sequence: CASSERALEGRTEAFF.